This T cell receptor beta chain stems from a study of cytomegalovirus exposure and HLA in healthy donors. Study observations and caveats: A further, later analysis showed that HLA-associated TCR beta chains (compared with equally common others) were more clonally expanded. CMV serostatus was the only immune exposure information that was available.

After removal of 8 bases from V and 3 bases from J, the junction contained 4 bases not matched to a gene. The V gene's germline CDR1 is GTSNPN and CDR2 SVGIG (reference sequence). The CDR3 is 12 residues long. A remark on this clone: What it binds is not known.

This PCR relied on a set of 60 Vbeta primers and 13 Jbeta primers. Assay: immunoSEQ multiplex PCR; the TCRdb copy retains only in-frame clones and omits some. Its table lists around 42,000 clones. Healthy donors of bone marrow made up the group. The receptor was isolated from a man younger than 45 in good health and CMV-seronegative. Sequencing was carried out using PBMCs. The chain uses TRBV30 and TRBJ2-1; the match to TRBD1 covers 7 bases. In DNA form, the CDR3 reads TGTGCCCTGGACAGGAGCTACAATGAGCAGTTCTTC. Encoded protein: CALDRSYNEQFF.